This paragraph reports one T cell receptor (beta chain). Assay: immunoSEQ multiplex PCR; the TCRdb copy retains only in-frame clones and omits some. There are roughly 180,000 clones in the sample; approximately 80% occur only once, and about 4.6% lies in the top ten. This sample stems from a study of cytotoxic CD8 clonotypes in ibrutinib-treated CLL. Study-wide context: Complete response was seen in 2 patients and partial in around 24; about twelve progressed and around 14 stayed remitted after a median about 68 months.

V was cut by 5 bases and J by 2 bases, with 11 bases left in between. CDR1 is ENHRY, CDR2 SYGVKD, per germline. CDR3 size: 14 residues. The sample in question was PBMCs, obtained after 24 months of ibrutinib treatment. The V call is TRBV10-3, the J call TRBJ2-3, with a tentative D call TRBD2 (6 bases). This TCR was sampled from a human donor with chronic lymphocytic leukemia. The CDR3 DNA reads as TGTGCCATCAGTAAAGTAGCGGACACAGATACGCAGTATTTT. Translated, it gives CAISKVADTDTQYF.